This passage covers 2 T cell receptor beta chains from one sample sequenced in a study of beta chain features in type 1 diabetes. Study-level findings and limits: Type 1 diabetes patients had moderately but significantly shorter TCRB CDR3s in all four CD4+ subsets.

Their target antigens are unknown. Sequencing targeted expressed TCRB transcripts, as all isolated RNA had been reverse transcribed. Method: immunoSEQ multiplex PCR; TCRdb's copy keeps in-frame clones and lacks some. This table holds fewer than 400,000 clones, around 9.7% found once. Material: central memory CD4+ T cells from blood. All receptors come from a man under 40 with type 1 diabetes.

This chain uses TRBV29-1 with TRBJ1-2, with 7 bases matching TRBD1. CDR1 is SQVTM and CDR2 is ANQGSEA in the germline V gene. The CDR3 contains 12 residues. The V gene end was trimmed by 7 bases and the J gene end by 1 base; junction bases not matched to a gene: 3. CDR3 bases: TGCAGCGCCCGGGACAGTAACTATGGCTACACCTTC. Translated: CSARDSNYGYTF.

This clone was observed a handful of times. The chain joins TRBV23-1 to TRBJ2-5; no clear D. TRBV23-1 is marked as an open reading frame, function uncertain. This CDR3 spans 13 amino acids. Trimming removed 6 bases at V and 5 bases at J, with 13 bases between. Here the CDR3 reads CASRVLPKETQYF. For the CDR3, the DNA is TGCGCCAGCAGAGTGTTACCCAAGGAGACCCAGTACTTC.